This T cell receptor beta chain was recovered during a study of response to subunit inactivated influenza vaccine. Study-level findings and limits: Few new T cells, the authors suggested, are recruited by each seasonal influenza vaccination.

This clonotype turned up a few times. Its antigen is undetermined. Each CDR3 protein is one row after TCRdb ran MiXCR on the RT-PCR reads. The sample contains fewer than 400,000 distinct CDR3 sequences, 20% to 25% of which appear only once. Germline V CDR1 and CDR2: SGHDN, FVKESK. V lost 0 bases to trimming and J lost 4 bases, with 6 bases between them. The CDR3 is made up of 13 amino acids. The sample consisted of PBMCs from blood, taken less than 22 months after vaccination. The rearrangement joins TRBV14 to TRBJ1-2; no definite D call. This clonotype originated in a man between 45 and 75 years old who received an inactivated influenza vaccine. DNA of the CDR3: TGTGCCAGCAGCCAAGACGGGATCTATGGCTACACCTTC. Translation gives CASSQDGIYGYTF.